The following is a T cell receptor (beta chain) sequence with its context. TCRdb keeps only in-frame clones here, not all; method: immunoSEQ multiplex PCR. The data contain around 60,000 clones, 80% to 90% of them singletons. With 2 bases clipped from V and 1 base from J, the junction kept 8 bases outside the gene matches. This CDR3 contains 16 residues. In germline, CDR1 is SGHNT, CDR2 YYREEE (reference sequence). The data were taken from a study of OX40 agonist ivuxolimab in advanced cancers. The sample was CD4+ or CD8+ T cells sorted from blood, taken in a trial of the OX40 agonist ivuxolimab. The chain carries TRBV5-4 and TRBJ2-7, with 8 bases identical to TRBD2. The TCR comes from an adult with an advanced solid tumor such as melanoma, head and neck, liver or kidney cancer. DNA for the CDR3: TGTGCCAGCAGCTTCTTGGGAGCGGGGGAATCCTACGAGCAGTACTTC. It specifies CASSFLGAGESYEQYF.